Following are 17 T cell receptor beta chains from one sample sequenced in a study of T-cell memory formation after mild COVID-19. MiXCR was run by TCRdb on the 5' RACE reads, yielding one entry per CDR3 protein. The sample contains 340,000 or so distinct CDR3 sequences, 13% of which appear only once. The sample was PBMCs or a T cell subset sorted from them (not recorded which). The origin of the receptors is a man between 18 and 29 years old who had mild COVID-19 (a few samples of this study predate the infection). Cell type and time point are not known.

The chain carries TRBV7-2 and TRBJ2-5, with D perhaps being TRBD1 or TRBD2 (5 bases each). This CDR3 spans 15 amino acids. Trimming stripped 3 bases from V and 5 bases from J, with 16 bases between. CDR1 SGHTA and CDR2 FQGNSA come from the germline V gene. In nucleotides, the CDR3 is TGTGCCAGCAGCTTTAGTCCCGGGACGGGGGAGACCCAGTACTTC. Translating gives CASSFSPGTGETQYF.

This sequence joins TRBV12-3 or TRBV12-4 and TRBJ1-1; D is unclear. The CDR3 totals 11 residues. V lost 7 bases to trimming and J lost 6 bases, with 9 bases between them. The CDR3 region has the DNA TGTGCCAGCACCACCTGGGCTGAAGCTTTCTTT. Protein product: CASTTWAEAFF.

This clonotype was observed a few times. The chain couples TRBV7-2 to TRBJ1-5, with TRBD1 identical over 7 bases. The V segment lost 1 base and the J segment 3 bases; nucleotides outside the gene matches: 6. Germline V CDR1 and CDR2: SGHTA, FQGNSA. The CDR3 sequence is 16 residues long. In DNA, the CDR3 is TGTGCCAGCAGCTTAGGGGGCACAGGGGTCAATCAGCCCCAGCATTTT. Translating it yields CASSLGGTGVNQPQHF.

This clonotype was seen only a few times. The chain couples TRBV6-6 to TRBJ2-3; weak D call: TRBD1 (5 bases). This CDR3 comprises 14 residues. Germline CDR1 reads MNHNY; CDR2 reads SVGAGI (reference sequence). V lost 5 bases and J 5 bases, leaving 14 bases between the germline ends. The CDR3 DNA sequence: TGTGCCAGCAGTCGCCAGGGTTGGGGAGATACGCAGTATTTT. Translation: CASSRQGWGDTQYF.

V and J are TRBV7-2 and TRBJ1-4; maybe TRBD1 (6 bases). The germline V gene has CDR1 SGHTA and CDR2 FQGNSA. The V and J ends lost 6 bases and 7 bases respectively, with 15 bases between them. The CDR3 runs 14 residues. CDR3 in amino acids: CASRDRGGSEKLFF. The CDR3 coding sequence is TGTGCCAGCAGGGACCGAGGGGGTTCTGAAAAACTGTTTTTT.

This clonotype came up many times. The gene calls are TRBV28 and TRBJ2-5; TRBD1 might be the D (6 bases). Germline lookup yields CDR1 MDHEN and CDR2 SYDVKM. The CDR3 runs 16 residues. V dropped 2 bases and J dropped 2 bases, with 15 bases sitting between them. The chain's CDR3 is CASSLGSGTLQETQYF. DNA of the CDR3: TGTGCCAGCAGTTTAGGCTCCGGGACACTTCAAGAGACCCAGTACTTC. Full variable domain (rest looked up from reference TRBV28 and TRBJ2-5): DVKVTQSSRYLVKRTGEKVFLECVQDMDHENMFWYRQDPGLGLRLIYFSYDVKMKEKGDIPEGYSVSREKKERFSLILESASTNQTSMYLCASSLGSGTLQETQYFGPGTRLLVL.

This clonotype was observed a few times. The chain uses TRBV24-1 and TRBJ2-1; D gene uncertain. Germline CDR1 is KGHDR and CDR2 is SFDVKD. Trimming left V 0 bases short and J 6 bases short, with 2 bases between. This CDR3 is 12 amino acids long. The CDR3 loop reads CATSDLGNEQFF. CDR3 nucleotides: TGTGCCACCAGTGATTTGGGCAATGAGCAGTTCTTC.

In regard to this clonotype: The junction differs from germline at one of its ends, possibly a read error. The chain combines TRBV6-5 with TRBJ1-5, with D possibly being TRBD1 (5 bases). The CDR3 is 13 amino acids. Germline-derived CDR1 and CDR2 are MNHEY and SVGAGI. CDR3 region: CAISLSGTQPQHF. The CDR3 DNA sequence: TGTGCCATCAGTTTATCAGGGACTCAGCCCCAGCATTTT.

This clonotype occurred a few times. V gene TRBV10-2 combines with J gene TRBJ2-5; 7 bases match TRBD1. Trimming at V came to 8 bases and at J to 2 bases, leaving 5 bases not matched to a gene. CDR3 length: 13 amino acids. Per the germline V gene, CDR1 is WSHSY and CDR2 is SAAADI. DNA of the CDR3: TGCGCCAGCGGCGGCAGGGGGCAAGAGACCCAGTACTTC. It specifies CASGGRGQETQYF.

This clonotype was seen a few times. The genes are TRBV27 and TRBJ1-2; 7 bases line up with TRBD1. Germline V gives CDR1 MNHEY, CDR2 SMNVEV (reference sequence). This CDR3 comprises 14 residues. V shed 5 bases and J 8 bases; nucleotides not matched to a gene: 11. The CDR3 DNA reads as TGTGCCAGCAGTGTACAGGGGCTGGCTGGAGGCTACACCTTC. Protein product: CASSVQGLAGGYTF.

This clonotype was seen a few times. The DNA of the CDR3 is TGCGCCAGCAGCCAAGATGTAGCCGGGGGAGATATTCAGTACTTC. This sequence encodes CASSQDVAGGDIQYF. V usage is TRBV4-3 and J usage is TRBJ2-4; maybe TRBD2 (6 bases). The germline V gene has CDR1 LGHNA and CDR2 YSLEER. Trimming removed 0 bases at V and 10 bases at J, with 16 bases between. This CDR3 region has 15 residues.

This chain uses TRBV6-6 with TRBJ1-1; D is possibly TRBD1 (5 bases). Germline V gene lookup returns CDR1 MNHNY and CDR2 SVGAGI (reference sequence). V was clipped by 5 bases and J by 6 bases, with 13 bases between them. This CDR3 is built from 13 residues. In DNA form, the CDR3 reads TGTGCCAGCAGTGGGGCAGGCACCCCTGAAGCTTTCTTT. It codes for CASSGAGTPEAFF.

The chain has TRBV9 and TRBJ2-3; D tentatively fits TRBD1 or TRBD2 (5 bases each). There are 15 residues in the CDR3. Trimming left V 4 bases short and J 2 bases short, with 14 bases between. Germline V gene lookup returns CDR1 SGDLS and CDR2 YYNGEE. This CDR3 is CASSFRGADTDTQYF. The DNA of the CDR3 is TGTGCCAGCAGCTTCCGAGGGGCGGACACAGATACGCAGTATTTT.

The genes are TRBV5-4 and TRBJ2-3; 10 nucleotides line up with TRBD2. Germline loops: CDR1 SGHNT, CDR2 YYREEE (reference sequence). This CDR3 is 19 amino acids long. After removal of 0 bases from V and 0 bases from J, the junction contained 10 bases not matched to a gene. The CDR3 sequence: CASSLAWLAGEWSTDTQYF. CDR3 DNA: TGTGCCAGCAGCTTGGCTTGGCTAGCGGGGGAGTGGAGCACAGATACGCAGTATTTT.

V is TRBV2 and J is TRBJ2-3; D perhaps matches TRBD2 (5 bases). The germline gives CDR1 SNHLY, CDR2 FYNNEI. CDR3 length: 13 amino acids. Trimming pared 7 bases from V and 2 bases from J, leaving 10 bases between. The CDR3 DNA follows: TGTGCCAGCACGGAGCGGCTCACAGATACGCAGTATTTT. Protein product: CASTERLTDTQYF.

This clonotype was seen more than once but under ten times. This chain uses TRBV12-3 or TRBV12-4 with TRBJ2-7; D ambiguous. V was shortened by 8 bases and J by 3 bases, with 5 bases between the two germline ends. The CDR3 has 10 amino acids. CDR3 residues: CASGFYEQYF. The CDR3 DNA follows: TGTGCCAGCGGCTTCTACGAGCAGTACTTC.

This clonotype was seen a handful of times. V is TRBV20-1 and J is TRBJ2-1, with D maybe TRBD2 (6 bases). The CDR3 loop spans 14 amino acids. CDR1 DFQATT and CDR2 SNEGSKA come from the germline V gene (reference sequence). V was shortened by 2 bases and J by 7 bases, with 15 bases between the two germline ends. DNA for the CDR3: TGCAGTGCTAGACGAACCACTAGCATGAATGAGCAGTTCTTC. Its translation: CSARRTTSMNEQFF.